This T cell receptor beta chain was captured by sequencing in a study of blood T cell repertoires in COVID-19. The CDR3 length is 15 residues. The germline CDR1 and CDR2 sequences are LNHDA and SQIVND (reference sequence). J was trimmed by 9 bases and V by 3 bases; bases with no gene match: 3. Generated by immunoSEQ multiplex PCR, the TCRdb table keeps only in-frame clones and is missing some. Here the sample spans 110,000 or so clones, around 85% being singletons. Seattle enrolled patients during active infection and tracked them longitudinally. The sample taken for sequencing was peripheral blood. The chain uses TRBV19 and TRBJ2-1; TRBD2 agrees at 15 bases. The clonotype originates from a woman in her fifties or sixties with COVID-19, enrolled during active disease. For the CDR3, the DNA is TGTGCCAGTAGTATCATGGGACTAGCGGGAGGTGAGCAGTTCTTC. This gives the protein CASSIMGLAGGEQFF.